Below are 25 T cell receptor beta chains sequenced from a single sample in a study of blood T cell repertoires in COVID-19. Measured with immunoSEQ multiplex PCR; TCRdb has only the in-frame clones, and not every one. The sample includes 250,000 to 350,000 clones, about nine tenths of them seen just once. The sample consisted of PBMCs or T cells enriched from blood (not recorded which). The source of these receptors is a woman aged 18-35 years who had recovered from COVID-19.

V and J are TRBV29-1 and TRBJ2-3, with 10 nucleotides matching TRBD2. Germline CDR1 reads SQVTM; CDR2 reads ANQGSEA. The CDR3 extends over 15 amino acids. After removal of 7 bases from V and 0 bases from J, the junction contained 7 bases not matched to a gene. The CDR3 loop is CSALGLARSTDTQYF. CDR3 bases: TGCAGCGCGTTGGGACTAGCGAGGAGCACAGATACGCAGTATTTT.

This clone was recorded a few times. This chain connects TRBV6-4 to TRBJ2-1, with 9 positions matching TRBD1. This CDR3 spans 15 amino acids. With 4 bases clipped from V and 6 bases from J, the junction kept 7 bases outside the gene matches. CDR1 is MRHNA, CDR2 SNTAGT, per germline. The CDR3 DNA reads TGTGCCAGCAGTGGCACAGGGGGCGGAAGCAATGAGCAGTTCTTC. It specifies CASSGTGGGSNEQFF.

The gene calls are TRBV29-1 and TRBJ2-5; D not resolved. Trimming shortened V by 1 base and J by 1 base, and 4 bases separated the two germline ends. In germline, CDR1 is SQVTM, CDR2 ANQGSEA. There are 12 residues in the CDR3. The chain's CDR3 is CSVEGAQETQYF. CDR3 nucleotides: TGCAGCGTTGAAGGGGCCCAAGAGACCCAGTACTTC.

This chain joins TRBV9 and TRBJ1-4, with 8 bases aligning to TRBD1. The CDR3 has 17 amino acids. Germline V gene data show CDR1 as SGDLS and CDR2 as YYNGEE. The trim removed 0 bases at V and 2 bases at J, leaving 6 bases unmatched. CDR3 coding DNA: TGTGCCAGCAGCGTAGGCCCTCAGGGGGCGACTAATGAAAAACTGTTTTTT. Translated, it gives CASSVGPQGATNEKLFF.

V and J are TRBV9 and TRBJ2-1; 11 bases align to TRBD2. The germline CDR1 and CDR2 sequences are SGDLS and YYNGEE. This CDR3 contains 16 residues. The J segment lost 6 bases and the V segment lost 3 bases, leaving 8 bases of the junction unmatched. DNA for the CDR3: TGTGCCAGCAGCGCAGTCGGGACTAGCGGCCTCAATGAGCAGTTCTTC. Its protein is CASSAVGTSGLNEQFF.

The chain carries TRBV20-1 and TRBJ1-1; D is perhaps TRBD1 (5 bases). Germline CDR1 reads DFQATT; CDR2 reads SNEGSKA (reference sequence). V lost 4 bases and J 8 bases, leaving 11 bases between the germline ends. CDR3 length: 11 residues. This chain's CDR3 is CSANSRAEAFF. CDR3 coding DNA: TGCAGTGCTAACAGCAGGGCAGAAGCTTTCTTT.

Comment on this clone: This specimen includes other DNA sequences encoding the same CDR3. The chain links TRBV5-1 to TRBJ1-1; 7 bases line up with TRBD1. The CDR3 extends over 14 amino acids. CDR1 is SGHRS, CDR2 YFSETQ, per germline. With 0 bases clipped from V and 1 base from J, the junction kept 0 bases outside the gene matches. CDR3 sequence: CASSLGDRNTEAFF. The CDR3 nucleotides are TGCGCCAGCAGCTTGGGGGACAGGAACACTGAAGCTTTCTTT.

In DNA form, the CDR3 reads TGTGCCAGCCACCCCGGCGGGGGGGGGTCAGATACGCAGTATTTT. This gives the protein CASHPGGGGSDTQYF. This rearrangement joins TRBV2 to TRBJ2-3; 9 bases fit TRBD2. The CDR3 is 15 residues long. CDR1 SNHLY and CDR2 FYNNEI come from the germline V gene. Losses at the gene ends were 8 bases for V and 4 bases for J; bases not matched to a gene: 10.

The CDR3 DNA reads TGTGCCAGCAGCCAAGACGACAGGGATTATGGCTACACCTTC. It translates to CASSQDDRDYGYTF. The rearrangement joins TRBV3-1 (or the pseudogene TRBV3-2) to TRBJ1-2; 7 nucleotides align to TRBD1. The germline CDR1 and CDR2 sequences are LGHDT and YNNKEL (reference sequence). The V segment lost 0 bases and the J segment 5 bases; nucleotides outside the gene matches: 3. The CDR3 consists of 14 residues.

CDR3 amino acids: CASSPTGGHTQYF. The CDR3 nucleotides read TGTGCCAGCAGCCCGACAGGGGGCCATACGCAGTATTTT. The V gene is TRBV14, the J gene TRBJ2-3; 10 bases fit TRBD1. CDR1 and CDR2 (germline): SGHDN, FVKESK. This CDR3 contains 13 residues. V was clipped by 4 bases and J by 7 bases; unmatched bases: 2. Full variable domain (missing parts from reference TRBV14 and TRBJ2-3): EAGVTQFPSHSVIEKGQTVTLRCDPISGHDNLYWYRRVMGKEIKFLLHFVKESKQDESGMPNNRFLAERTGGTYSTLKVQPAELEDSGVYFCASSPTGGHTQYFGPGTRLTVL.

The chain combines TRBV6-5 with TRBJ2-5, with TRBD1 identical over 9 bases. J lost 5 bases, V lost 2 bases, and 3 bases had no gene match. The CDR3 contains 14 residues. The germline CDR1 and CDR2 sequences are MNHEY and SVGAGI. Here the CDR3 DNA reads TGTGCCAGCAGTTACCCCGACAGGGGGGAGACCCAGTACTTC. Protein: CASSYPDRGETQYF.

The CDR3 DNA follows: TGTGCCAGCAGCTTGAAGCGGGGCACAGATACGCAGTATTTT. Its protein is CASSLKRGTDTQYF. The rearrangement joins TRBV5-4 to TRBJ2-3; maybe TRBD2 (6 bases). CDR3 length equals 14 residues. Trimming took off 1 base at V and 1 base at J, with 7 bases between the two ends. From germline, CDR1 is SGHNT and CDR2 YYREEE (reference sequence).

The chain is built from TRBV19 and TRBJ2-4, with a possible D match to TRBD2 (6 bases). The ends were cut back, 8 bases at V and 0 bases at J, with 11 bases in the middle. The CDR3 spans 14 residues. In germline, CDR1 is LNHDA, CDR2 SQIVND (reference sequence). In nucleotides, the CDR3 is TGTGCCAGTGTCGGAGGGTTAGCCAAAAACATTCAGTACTTC. Encoded protein: CASVGGLAKNIQYF.

The chain uses TRBV30 and TRBJ1-4; 8 nucleotides align to TRBD1. The V segment lost 0 bases and the J segment 0 bases; nucleotides outside the gene matches: 3. The CDR3 has 16 amino acids. The V gene's germline CDR1 is GTSNPN and CDR2 SVGIG (reference sequence). This CDR3 reads CAWSVGDRTTNEKLFF. The CDR3 nucleotides are TGTGCCTGGAGTGTGGGGGACAGGACAACTAATGAAAAACTGTTTTTT. Full variable domain (missing parts from reference TRBV30 and TRBJ1-4): SQTIHQWPATLVQPVGSPLSLECTVEGTSNPNLYWYRQAAGRGLQLLFYSVGIGQISSEVPQNLSASRPQDRQFILSSKKLLLSDSGFYLCAWSVGDRTTNEKLFFGSGTQLSVL.

V usage is TRBV9 and J usage is TRBJ1-3; 7 nucleotides agree with TRBD1. The CDR3 spans 16 residues. V lost 1 base to trimming and J lost 0 bases; unmatched junction nucleotides: 4. The germline gives CDR1 SGDLS, CDR2 YYNGEE. The CDR3 is CASSVLPGGSGNTIYF. CDR3 bases: TGTGCCAGCAGCGTATTGCCAGGGGGCTCTGGAAACACCATATATTTT.

The chain has TRBV30 and TRBJ1-5, with D unclear. The CDR3 runs 13 residues. Germline CDR1 is GTSNPN and CDR2 is SVGIG (reference sequence). With 1 base removed from V and 3 bases from J, the gap between germline ends came to 7 bases. The CDR3: CAWSEAFNQPQHF. The CDR3 nucleotides are TGTGCCTGGAGTGAAGCCTTCAATCAGCCCCAGCATTTT.

V and J are TRBV7-8 and TRBJ2-2; possibly TRBD1 for D (6 bases). CDR1 is SGHVS, CDR2 FQNEAQ, per germline. CDR3 length equals 13 residues. Trimming pared 4 bases from V and 5 bases from J, leaving 8 bases between. The CDR3 loop reads CASSSQGTGELFF. The CDR3 nucleotides are TGTGCCAGCAGCTCACAGGGTACCGGGGAGCTGTTTTTT. Full variable domain (remainder filled in from reference TRBV7-8 and TRBJ2-2): GAGVSQSPRYKVAKRGQDVALRCDPISGHVSLFWYQQALGQGPEFLTYFQNEAQLDKSGLPSDRFFAERPEGSVSTLKIQRTQQEDSAVYLCASSSQGTGELFFGEGSRLTVL.

V gene TRBV28 combines with J gene TRBJ2-1; 11 bases match TRBD2. Per the germline V gene, CDR1 is MDHEN and CDR2 is SYDVKM. The CDR3 runs 14 residues. Germline trimming cut 6 bases from V and 4 bases from J; bases unmatched to any gene: 2. The CDR3: CASSTSGSYNEQFF. As DNA, the CDR3 is TGTGCCAGCAGCACTAGCGGGAGTTACAATGAGCAGTTCTTC. Complete variable domain (other parts from reference TRBV28 and TRBJ2-1): DVKVTQSSRYLVKRTGEKVFLECVQDMDHENMFWYRQDPGLGLRLIYFSYDVKMKEKGDIPEGYSVSREKKERFSLILESASTNQTSMYLCASSTSGSYNEQFFGPGTRLTVL.

The chain is built from TRBV28 and TRBJ2-1, with 12 bases identical to TRBD2. This CDR3 is 15 amino acids long. Germline CDR1 MDHEN, CDR2 SYDVKM. V gave up 6 bases and J gave up 2 bases; unmatched junction bases: 2. The CDR3 sequence: CASRPSGRAYNEQFF. CDR3 DNA sequence: TGTGCCAGCAGACCTAGCGGGAGGGCCTACAATGAGCAGTTCTTC.

The gene calls are TRBV5-1 and TRBJ1-6, with 8 positions matching TRBD1. V dropped 4 bases and J dropped 10; count of bases not matched to a gene: 13. Germline CDR1 and CDR2: SGHRS and YFSETQ. The length of the CDR3 is 16 residues. The CDR3 is CASSQTGQGGRSPLHF. CDR3 in DNA: TGCGCCAGCAGCCAGACCGGACAGGGCGGTAGATCACCCCTCCACTTT.

The chain is built from TRBV19 and TRBJ2-5, with a weak D call TRBD1 (6 bases). The CDR3 has 16 residues. CDR1 LNHDA and CDR2 SQIVND come from the germline V gene (reference sequence). V was shortened by 6 bases and J by 5 bases, with 22 bases between the two germline ends. CDR3 region: CASRRDTRPQGETQYF. Here the CDR3 DNA reads TGTGCCAGTAGACGGGACACTCGCCCTCAAGGGGAGACCCAGTACTTC.

The rearrangement uses TRBV28 and TRBJ2-7; 10 bases are shared with TRBD2. This CDR3 has 15 amino acids. From germline, CDR1 is MDHEN and CDR2 SYDVKM. J gave up 3 bases and V 1 base, and 3 bases lay outside the gene matches. The CDR3 sequence is CASSLFSGRDYEQYF. The CDR3 region has the DNA TGTGCCAGCAGTTTATTCAGCGGGAGGGACTACGAGCAGTACTTC.

CDR3 DNA sequence: TGTGCCAGCTCACCGATGGGACAGAACTCCGGAGGCTCTGGAAACACCATATATTTT. This gives the protein CASSPMGQNSGGSGNTIYF. This chain uses TRBV18 with TRBJ1-3, with TRBD1 matching 7 bases. Trimming removed 3 bases from V and 0 bases from J; junction bases left unmatched: 14. The length of the CDR3 is 19 residues. Germline V gene sequence: CDR1 KGHSH, CDR2 LQKENI.

This clone has just one count. V and J are TRBV9 and TRBJ2-2, with D unclear. The V and J ends lost 2 bases and 6 bases respectively, with 14 bases between them. The germline V gene encodes CDR1 SGDLS and CDR2 YYNGEE. The CDR3 length is 15 residues. The CDR3 DNA is TGTGCCAGCAGCGTGGGTGGGTCCCTAGCCGGGGAGCTGTTTTTT. This encodes CASSVGGSLAGELFF.

The rearrangement links TRBV23-1 to TRBJ2-2; D might be TRBD1 (6 bases). TRBV23-1 carries the ORF label, with uncertain function. Trimming shortened V by 0 bases and J by 1 base, and 15 bases separated the two germline ends. The CDR3 extends over 18 amino acids. The CDR3 DNA sequence: TGCGCCAGCAGTCAATCGGGACCTCCGGGACAGAACACCGGGGAGCTGTTTTTT. Its translation: CASSQSGPPGQNTGELFF.